This entry features one TCR beta chain sequence. Each CDR3 protein is one row after TCRdb ran MiXCR on the RT-PCR reads. This table has more than 600,000 distinct CDR3 sequences, 14% appearing once. Losses at the gene ends were 6 bases for V and 4 bases for J; bases not matched to a gene: 7. The CDR3 totals 15 residues. Per the germline V gene, CDR1 is SGHRS and CDR2 is YFSETQ. The receptor was isolated from a female donor in good health, serving as a healthy control. The sample taken for sequencing was memory CD4+ T cells from blood. The chain carries TRBV5-1 and TRBJ2-1; TRBD1 aligns across 10 bases. CDR3 coding DNA: TGCGCCAGCAACCGACAGGGGGCATCTTACAATGAGCAGTTCTTC. Translating it yields CASNRQGASYNEQFF.